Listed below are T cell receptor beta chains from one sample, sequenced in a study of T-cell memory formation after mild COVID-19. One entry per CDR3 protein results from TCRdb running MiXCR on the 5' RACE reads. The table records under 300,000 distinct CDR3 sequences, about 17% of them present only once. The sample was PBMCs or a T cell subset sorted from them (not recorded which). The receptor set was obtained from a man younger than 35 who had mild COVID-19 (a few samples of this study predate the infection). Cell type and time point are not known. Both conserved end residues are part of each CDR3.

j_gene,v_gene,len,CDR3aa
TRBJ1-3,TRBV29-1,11,CSAGRGNTIYF
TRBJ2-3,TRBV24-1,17,CATSDSLWGASTDTQYF
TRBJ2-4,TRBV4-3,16,CASSHVWPTGRSIQYF
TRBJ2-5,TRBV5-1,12,CASPYIEETQYF
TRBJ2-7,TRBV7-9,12,CASSGDFYEQYF
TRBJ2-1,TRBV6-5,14,CASSYLRDINEQFF
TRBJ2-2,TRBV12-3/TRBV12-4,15,CASTTWDFPPGELFF
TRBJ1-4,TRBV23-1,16,CAIRRDRGPRNEKLFF
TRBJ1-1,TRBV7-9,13,CASSWDGNTEAFF
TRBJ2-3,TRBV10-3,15,CAISESGGSTDTQYF
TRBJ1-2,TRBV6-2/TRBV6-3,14,CASSYFGRQGEETF
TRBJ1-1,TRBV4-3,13,CASSQQGDTEAFF
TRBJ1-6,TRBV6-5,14,CASSNRGKNSPLHF
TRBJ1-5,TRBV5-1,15,CASSSDGGSNQPQHF
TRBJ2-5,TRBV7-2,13,CASSFPVTETQYF
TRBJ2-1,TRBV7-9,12,CASSFQLTGMFF
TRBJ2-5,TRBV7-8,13,CASSWRGQETQYF